These 26 T cell receptor beta chains came from one sample sequenced in a study of T cells in Graves' hyperthyroidism and ophthalmopathy. Researchers took RNA transcripts and amplified the TCR beta CDR3 regions from them. HTBI primers were used for first-round RT-PCR of the TCR CDR3. TCRdb recomputed calls from the multiplex PCR reads with MiXCR, one row per CDR3 protein. This sample has under 750,000 distinct CDR3 sequences, with approximately 19% found just once. The source material was blood. The receptors derive from a woman between 50 and 59 years old with Graves' hyperthyroidism that later progressed to Graves' ophthalmopathy.

The rearrangement uses TRBV5-1 and TRBJ2-1; unclear D gene. V was shortened by 0 bases and J by 8 bases, with 12 bases between the two germline ends. There are 14 residues in the CDR3. Germline V gene sequence: CDR1 SGHRS, CDR2 YFSETQ. The CDR3 sequence is CASSLEATVHEQFF. The CDR3 DNA sequence: TGCGCCAGCAGCTTGGAAGCGACTGTGCATGAGCAGTTCTTC.

The V call is TRBV3-1, the J call TRBJ2-2; no reliable D call. This CDR3 spans 14 amino acids. V lost 4 bases and J 3 bases, leaving 9 bases between the germline ends. The germline V gene encodes CDR1 LGHDT and CDR2 YNNKEL (reference sequence). The CDR3 here is CASSPSGDTGELFF. CDR3 sequence (DNA): TGTGCCAGCAGCCCCAGTGGGGACACCGGGGAGCTGTTTTTT.

The rearrangement uses TRBV7-9 and TRBJ1-2; 7 bases agree with TRBD1. The germline gives CDR1 SEHNR, CDR2 FQNEAQ (reference sequence). V lost 5 bases to trimming and J lost 0 bases; unmatched junction nucleotides: 9. CDR3 length: 16 amino acids. The CDR3 DNA reads as TGTGCCAGCAGCCGTACGGGACAGCGTACTAACTATGGCTACACCTTC. Translating it yields CASSRTGQRTNYGYTF.

The chain has TRBV5-1 and TRBJ2-7; TRBD1 matches at 7 bases. The CDR3 length is 15 residues. The trim removed 2 bases at V and 7 bases at J, leaving 12 bases unmatched. From germline, CDR1 is SGHRS and CDR2 YFSETQ. CDR3: CASSFRDRPIGEQYF. CDR3 bases: TGCGCCAGCAGCTTCCGGGACAGACCAATTGGGGAGCAGTACTTC. Based on the CDR3 plus reference TRBV5-1 and TRBJ2-7, the full variable domain is KAGVTQTPRYLIKTRGQQVTLSCSPISGHRSVSWYQQTPGQGLQFLFEYFSETQRNKGNFPGRFSGRQFSNSRSEMNVSTLELGDSALYLCASSFRDRPIGEQYFGPGTRLTVT.

This clonotype came up many times. This chain uses TRBV7-9 with TRBJ2-3, with D perhaps TRBD1 (5 bases). Between the trimmed V and J ends, which lost 5 bases and 4 bases, there was a span of 19 bases. Per germline, CDR1 SEHNR and CDR2 FQNEAQ (reference sequence). This CDR3 is 16 amino acids long. CDR3: CASSNRGREWADTQYF. The CDR3 region has the DNA TGTGCCAGCAGCAATCGCGGCAGGGAATGGGCAGATACGCAGTATTTT.

In regard to this clonotype: A much larger clone lies a single base off, so this may be a read error. The chain is built from TRBV2 and TRBJ1-2; a weak D match, TRBD1 (5 bases). Germline-derived CDR1 and CDR2 are SNHLY and FYNNEI. The V end lost 6 bases, the J end lost 2 bases, and 13 bases lay between the germline ends. This CDR3 contains 14 residues. CDR3 sequence reads: CASRDRGRNYGYTF. The CDR3 DNA is TGTGCCAGCAGGGACCGGGGCCGCAACTATGGCTACACCTTC.

This clonotype has at least ten counts. This chain uses TRBV18 with TRBJ1-1, with unresolved D. This CDR3 region has 16 residues. V was cut by 3 bases and J by 0 bases, with 14 bases left in between. The germline gives CDR1 KGHSH, CDR2 LQKENI. For the CDR3, the DNA is TGTGCCAGCTCACCGAACCGACAAGAGCTGAACACTGAAGCTTTCTTT. Amino acids: CASSPNRQELNTEAFF.

This clonotype was seen ten or more times. This chain uses TRBV7-3 with TRBJ2-5; a weak D match, TRBD1 (6 bases). The CDR3 runs to 16 residues. The V end lost 0 bases, the J end lost 1 base, and 12 bases lay between the germline ends. Germline loops: CDR1 SGHTA, CDR2 FQGTGA. DNA for the CDR3: TGTGCCAGCAGCTTAACGGGCAGGGGAGTCCAAGAGACCCAGTACTTC. Amino acid sequence: CASSLTGRGVQETQYF. Based on the CDR3 plus reference TRBV7-3 and TRBJ2-5, the full variable domain is GAGVSQTPSNKVTEKGKYVELRCDPISGHTALYWYRQSLGQGPEFLIYFQGTGAADDSGLPNDRFFAVRPEGSVSTLKIQRTERGDSAVYLCASSLTGRGVQETQYFGPGTRLLVL.

This clonotype showed up many times. The V gene is TRBV9, the J gene TRBJ2-7; 8 nucleotides line up with TRBD1. Trimming at V came to 4 bases and at J to 5 bases, leaving 14 bases not matched to a gene. The CDR3 consists of 16 residues. Germline V gives CDR1 SGDLS, CDR2 YYNGEE. The CDR3 reads CASSPRRTGRADEQYF. The DNA for the CDR3 is TGTGCCAGCAGCCCCCGCCGGACAGGGCGGGCCGACGAGCAGTACTTC.

This clonotype was seen many times. The rearrangement joins TRBV5-6 to TRBJ2-3; 7 nucleotides line up with TRBD2. The V and J ends lost 6 bases and 0 bases, in that order; junction bases with no gene match: 7. CDR1 and CDR2 (germline): SGHDT, YYEEEE. The CDR3 is 15 residues long. CDR3 protein: CASITRDYSTDTQYF. CDR3 DNA: TGTGCCAGCATCACCCGGGACTACAGCACAGATACGCAGTATTTT.

In its sample, this clonotype was seen many times. This sequence joins TRBV29-1 and TRBJ2-1, with D perhaps being TRBD1 or TRBD2 (6 bases each). The length of the CDR3 is 15 residues. CDR1 is SQVTM, CDR2 ANQGSEA, per germline. The V gene lost 7 bases and the J gene lost 6 bases, with 22 bases spanning the gap. CDR3 in amino acids: CSATTGKTAGNEQFF. CDR3 in DNA: TGCAGCGCCACCACAGGGAAGACAGCGGGCAATGAGCAGTTCTTC.

V is TRBV27 and J is TRBJ2-7; 9 positions agree with TRBD1. The CDR3 is 12 amino acids. The V gene's germline CDR1 is MNHEY and CDR2 SMNVEV (reference sequence). V trimming: 8 bases; J trimming: 4 bases; junction bases outside the gene matches: 3. CDR3 region: CASWTGAYEQYF. The CDR3, as DNA: TGTGCCAGCTGGACAGGGGCGTACGAGCAGTACTTC.

This clonotype was detected only once. J is TRBJ1-2 and V is TRBV6-2 or TRBV6-3; TRBD1 matches 7 bases. Germline V gives CDR1 MNHEY, CDR2 SVGEGT. With 4 bases clipped from V and 8 bases from J, the junction kept 7 bases outside the gene matches. This CDR3 region has 13 residues. The CDR3 here is CASSSTGVVGYTF. Here the CDR3 DNA reads TGTGCCAGCAGTTCTACAGGGGTTGTGGGCTACACCTTC.

This clonotype was seen repeatedly, ten times or more. The chain is built from TRBV7-2 and TRBJ2-1; D uncertain. CDR3 size: 12 residues. V lost 0 bases to trimming and J lost 10 bases, with 7 bases between them. Germline CDR1 reads SGHTA; CDR2 reads FQGNSA. In DNA, the CDR3 is TGTGCCAGCAGCTTAGCGCCACGGGAGCAGTTCTTC. This codes for CASSLAPREQFF. Based on the CDR3 plus reference TRBV7-2 and TRBJ2-1, the full variable domain is GAGVSQSPSNKVTEKGKDVELRCDPISGHTALYWYRQSLGQGLEFLIYFQGNSAPDKSGLPSDRFSAERTGGSVSTLTIQRTQQEDSAVYLCASSLAPREQFFGPGTRLTVL.

V gene TRBV18 combines with J gene TRBJ1-6; the match to TRBD1 covers 7 bases. This CDR3 is 17 amino acids long. Per the germline V gene, CDR1 is KGHSH and CDR2 is LQKENI. After removal of 5 bases from V and 3 bases from J, the junction contained 10 bases not matched to a gene. The CDR3 DNA sequence: TGTGCCAGCTCAACGGGACAGCCCTCAATCTATAATTCACCCCTCCACTTT. This sequence encodes CASSTGQPSIYNSPLHF.

The chain combines TRBV12-3 or TRBV12-4 with TRBJ1-1; maybe TRBD1 (5 bases). Trimming removed 2 bases from V and 5 bases from J, with 9 bases in between. The CDR3 loop spans 13 amino acids. DNA of the CDR3: TGTGCCAGCAGTTTAACAGGCCAAACTGAAGCTTTCTTT. Translated: CASSLTGQTEAFF.

This clonotype was seen ten or more times. The chain is built from TRBV7-9 and TRBJ2-3, with D perhaps TRBD1 (6 bases). The CDR3 is 15 residues long. Germline V CDR1 and CDR2: SEHNR, FQNEAQ (reference sequence). V shed 4 bases and J shed 0 bases, with 11 bases lying between them. The CDR3 nucleotides are TGTGCCAGCAGCTCCTGGGGGCCGAGCACAGATACGCAGTATTTT. Protein: CASSSWGPSTDTQYF.

A few counts support this clonotype. This chain connects TRBV6-1 to TRBJ2-7; TRBD1 or TRBD2 may be the D gene (5 bases each). The CDR3 runs 15 residues. Germline CDR1 and CDR2: MNHNS and SASEGT. V was trimmed by 6 bases and J by 0 bases, leaving 15 bases between them. The DNA for the CDR3 is TGTGCCAGCAGAAGGGACGCCCAAACCTCCTACGAGCAGTACTTC. This gives the protein CASRRDAQTSYEQYF.

As to this clonotype: With a much larger clone just one base away, this may be a read error. The CDR3 ends on some other residue instead of the conserved phenylalanine or tryptophan, so this is likely a read error. V gene TRBV3-1 combines with J gene TRBJ1-6; tentatively, D is TRBD1 (6 bases). The CDR3 extends over 14 amino acids. CDR1 and CDR2 (germline): LGHDT, YNNKEL (reference sequence). V was pared by 0 bases and J by 9 bases, with 9 bases between. The CDR3 sequence is CASSQDRGSSPLHL. CDR3 coding DNA: TGTGCCAGCAGCCAAGACAGGGGAAGTTCACCCCTCCACCTT.

The genes are TRBV7-6 and TRBJ2-7; D gene ambiguous. Trimming removed 1 base from V and 6 bases from J, with 16 bases in between. The CDR3 runs to 15 residues. Germline V gene lookup returns CDR1 SGHVS and CDR2 FNYEAQ. CDR3 loop: CASSLGSGTGSEQYF. In nucleotides, the CDR3 is TGTGCCAGCAGCTTAGGATCCGGAACTGGAAGCGAGCAGTACTTC.

This clonotype was detected many times. This rearrangement joins TRBV5-1 to TRBJ2-1; the match to TRBD2 covers 10 bases. The CDR3 is 16 residues long. The germline CDR1 and CDR2 sequences are SGHRS and YFSETQ. The V and J ends lost 4 bases and 5 bases, in that order; junction bases with no gene match: 9. The CDR3 sequence: CASSPQTSGRNNEQFF. The CDR3 DNA reads as TGCGCCAGCAGCCCCCAGACTAGCGGGCGAAACAATGAGCAGTTCTTC.

Ten or more counts support this clonotype. The J gene is TRBJ2-3, the V gene TRBV18, with 7 bases aligning to TRBD2. V was clipped by 8 bases and J by 4 bases; unmatched bases: 15. Germline values: CDR1 KGHSH, CDR2 LQKENI. The CDR3 spans 16 residues. This CDR3 is CASLLTSSVLADTQYF. The DNA for the CDR3 is TGTGCCAGCCTACTGACTAGCTCGGTGTTAGCAGATACGCAGTATTTT.

The table lists this clonotype with a few counts. The chain employs TRBV20-1 and TRBJ2-1; TRBD2 agrees at 12 bases. In germline, CDR1 is DFQATT, CDR2 SNEGSKA (reference sequence). J gave up 8 bases and V 3 bases, and 11 bases lay outside the gene matches. The length of the CDR3 is 16 residues. The chain's CDR3 is CSARGLAGGRLDEQFF. CDR3 sequence (DNA): TGCAGTGCTAGGGGCCTAGCGGGGGGGCGTCTAGATGAGCAGTTCTTC.

This clonotype has just one count. This chain connects TRBV2 to TRBJ1-2; a weak D match, TRBD1 (5 bases). Deletions cut 6 bases from V and 0 bases from J, with 14 bases between. Germline CDR1 and CDR2: SNHLY and FYNNEI. The CDR3 totals 15 residues. CDR3 sequence reads: CASRPGTEANYGYTF. The DNA for the CDR3 is TGTGCCAGCAGACCGGGGACCGAAGCTAACTATGGCTACACCTTC.

This clonotype was observed at least ten times. The chain is built from TRBV11-3 and TRBJ2-1; 8 positions agree with TRBD1. V was clipped by 0 bases and J by 7 bases; unmatched bases: 8. Germline V gives CDR1 SGHNT, CDR2 YENEEA. The CDR3 is 16 amino acids. DNA of the CDR3: TGTGCCAGCAGCTTAGAAGCAGGGGGCCTTTGGAATGAGCAGTTCTTC. This gives the protein CASSLEAGGLWNEQFF.

This clonotype was detected ten times or more. The CDR3 here is CASSLEAGPGELFF. The DNA of the CDR3 is TGTGCCAGCAGCTTAGAGGCGGGGCCCGGGGAGCTGTTTTTT. V is TRBV11-2 and J is TRBJ2-2, with a weak D call TRBD2 (6 bases). Germline CDR1 SGHAT, CDR2 FQNNGV. CDR3 length: 14 amino acids. Between the trimmed V and J ends, which lost 0 bases and 6 bases, there was a span of 8 bases.